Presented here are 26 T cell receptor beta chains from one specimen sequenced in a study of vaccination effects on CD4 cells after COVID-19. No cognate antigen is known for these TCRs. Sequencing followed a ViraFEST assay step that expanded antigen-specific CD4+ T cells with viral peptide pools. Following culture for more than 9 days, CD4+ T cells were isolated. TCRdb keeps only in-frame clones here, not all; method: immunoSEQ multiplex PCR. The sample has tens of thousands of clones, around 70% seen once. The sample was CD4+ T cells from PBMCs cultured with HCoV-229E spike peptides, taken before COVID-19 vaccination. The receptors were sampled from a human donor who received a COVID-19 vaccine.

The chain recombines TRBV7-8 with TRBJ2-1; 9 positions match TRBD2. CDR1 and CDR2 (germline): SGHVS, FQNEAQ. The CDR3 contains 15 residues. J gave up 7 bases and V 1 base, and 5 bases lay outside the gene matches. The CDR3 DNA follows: TGTGCCAGCAGCTTAGGGAGCGGGGGGACGAATGAGCAGTTCTTC. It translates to CASSLGSGGTNEQFF.

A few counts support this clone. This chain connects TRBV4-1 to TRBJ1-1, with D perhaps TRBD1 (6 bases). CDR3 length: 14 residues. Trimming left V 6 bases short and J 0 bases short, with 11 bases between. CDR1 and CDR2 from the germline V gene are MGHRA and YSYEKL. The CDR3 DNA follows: TGCGCCAGCAGAAACAGGGCGGTGAACACTGAAGCTTTCTTT. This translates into CASRNRAVNTEAFF.

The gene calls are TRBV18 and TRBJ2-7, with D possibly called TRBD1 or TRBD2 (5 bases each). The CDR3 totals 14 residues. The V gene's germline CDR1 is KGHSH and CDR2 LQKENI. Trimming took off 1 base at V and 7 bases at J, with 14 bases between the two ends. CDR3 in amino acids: CASSPQGSTGEQYV. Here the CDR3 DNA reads TGTGCCAGCTCACCACAGGGGTCCACGGGGGAGCAGTACGTC.

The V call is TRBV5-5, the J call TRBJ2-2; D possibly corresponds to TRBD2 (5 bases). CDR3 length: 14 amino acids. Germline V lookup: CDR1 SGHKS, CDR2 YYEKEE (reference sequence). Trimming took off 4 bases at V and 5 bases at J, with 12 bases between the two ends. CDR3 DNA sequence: TGTGCCAGCAGCCGGGGTGCTGTAACCGGGGAGCTGTTTTTT. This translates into CASSRGAVTGELFF.

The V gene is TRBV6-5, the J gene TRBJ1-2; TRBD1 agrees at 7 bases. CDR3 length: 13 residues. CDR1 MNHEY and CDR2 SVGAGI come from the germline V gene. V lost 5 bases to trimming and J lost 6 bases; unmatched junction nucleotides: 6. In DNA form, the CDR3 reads TGTGCCAGCAGTAGTGACAGGGCAGATGGCTACACCTTC. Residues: CASSSDRADGYTF.

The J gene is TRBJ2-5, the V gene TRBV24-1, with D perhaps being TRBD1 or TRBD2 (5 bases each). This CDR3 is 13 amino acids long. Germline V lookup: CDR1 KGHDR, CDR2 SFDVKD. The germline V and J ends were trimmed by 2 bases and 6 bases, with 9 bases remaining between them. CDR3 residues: CATSDSGLQTQYF. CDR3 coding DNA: TGTGCCACCAGTGATTCGGGGCTACAGACCCAGTACTTC.

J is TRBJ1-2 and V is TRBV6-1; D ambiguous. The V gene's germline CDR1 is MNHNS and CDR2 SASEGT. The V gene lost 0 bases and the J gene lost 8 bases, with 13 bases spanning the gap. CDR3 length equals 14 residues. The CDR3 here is CASSEARGKDGYTF. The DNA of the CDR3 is TGTGCCAGCAGTGAAGCCCGGGGAAAGGACGGCTACACCTTC.

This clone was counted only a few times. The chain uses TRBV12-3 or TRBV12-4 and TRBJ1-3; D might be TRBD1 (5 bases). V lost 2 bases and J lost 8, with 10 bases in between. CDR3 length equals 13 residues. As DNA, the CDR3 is TGTGCCAGCAGTTTATTGACAGCGGACACCATATATTTT. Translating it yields CASSLLTADTIYF.

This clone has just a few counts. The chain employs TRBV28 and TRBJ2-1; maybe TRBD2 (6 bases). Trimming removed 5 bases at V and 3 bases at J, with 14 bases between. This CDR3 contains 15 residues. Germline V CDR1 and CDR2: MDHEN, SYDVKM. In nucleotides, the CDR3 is TGTGCCAGCAGTAGAGGCGGGGCGAACTACAATGAGCAGTTCTTC. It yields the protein CASSRGGANYNEQFF.

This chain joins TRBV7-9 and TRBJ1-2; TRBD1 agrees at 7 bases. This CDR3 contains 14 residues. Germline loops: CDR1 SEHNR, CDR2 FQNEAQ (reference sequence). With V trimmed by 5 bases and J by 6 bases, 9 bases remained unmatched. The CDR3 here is CASSPDREGDGYTF. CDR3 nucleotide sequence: TGTGCCAGCAGCCCCGACAGGGAGGGAGATGGCTACACCTTC.

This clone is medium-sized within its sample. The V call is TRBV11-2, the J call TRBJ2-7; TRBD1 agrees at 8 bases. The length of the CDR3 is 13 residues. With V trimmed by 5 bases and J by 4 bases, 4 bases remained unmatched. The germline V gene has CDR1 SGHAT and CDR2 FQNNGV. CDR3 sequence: CASSRQGRYEQYV. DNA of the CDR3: TGTGCCAGCAGCCGACAGGGGCGGTACGAGCAGTACGTC.

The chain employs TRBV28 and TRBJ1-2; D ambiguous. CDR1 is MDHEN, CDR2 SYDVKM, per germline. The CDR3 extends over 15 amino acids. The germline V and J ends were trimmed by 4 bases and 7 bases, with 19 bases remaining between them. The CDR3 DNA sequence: TGTGCCAGCAGTTCCAGCCCCCAGAGGGTAGGTGGCTACACCTTC. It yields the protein CASSSSPQRVGGYTF.

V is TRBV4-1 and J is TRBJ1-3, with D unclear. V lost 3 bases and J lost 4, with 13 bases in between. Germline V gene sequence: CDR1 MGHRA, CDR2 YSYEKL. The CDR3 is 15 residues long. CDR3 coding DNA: TGCGCCAGCAGCCATTTGATGGGTTCCGGAAACACCATATATTTT. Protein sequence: CASSHLMGSGNTIYF.

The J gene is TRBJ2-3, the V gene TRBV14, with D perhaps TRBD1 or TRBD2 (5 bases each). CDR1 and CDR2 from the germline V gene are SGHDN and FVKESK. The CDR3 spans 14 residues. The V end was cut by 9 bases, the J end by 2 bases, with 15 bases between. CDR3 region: CASLGRSYTDTQYF. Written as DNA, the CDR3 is TGTGCCAGTCTGGGACGGAGTTACACAGATACGCAGTATTTT. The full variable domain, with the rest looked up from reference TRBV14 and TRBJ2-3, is EAGVTQFPSHSVIEKGQTVTLRCDPISGHDNLYWYRRVMGKEIKFLLHFVKESKQDESGMPNNRFLAERTGGTYSTLKVQPAELEDSGVYFCASLGRSYTDTQYFGPGTRLTVL.

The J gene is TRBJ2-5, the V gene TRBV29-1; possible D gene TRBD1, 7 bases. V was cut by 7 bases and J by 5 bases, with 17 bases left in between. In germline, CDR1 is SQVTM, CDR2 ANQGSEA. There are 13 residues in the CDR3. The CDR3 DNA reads TGCAGCGCAGGGGGGTGGCAGCGGGAGACCCAGTACTTC. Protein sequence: CSAGGWQRETQYF. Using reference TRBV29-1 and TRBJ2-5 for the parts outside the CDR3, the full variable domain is SAVISQKPSRDICQRGTSLTIQCQVDSQVTMMFWYRQQPGQSLTLIATANQGSEATYESGFVIDKFPISRPNLTFSTLTVSNMSPEDSSIYLCSAGGWQRETQYFGPGTRLLVL.

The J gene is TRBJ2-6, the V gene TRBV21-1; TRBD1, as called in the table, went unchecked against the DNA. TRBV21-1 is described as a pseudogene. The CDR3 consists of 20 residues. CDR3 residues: CASSKVGTGRFSSGANVLTF. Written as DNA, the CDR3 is TGTGCCAGCAGCAAAGTCGGGACAGGGAGATTTAGCTCTGGGGCCAACGTCCTGACTTTC.

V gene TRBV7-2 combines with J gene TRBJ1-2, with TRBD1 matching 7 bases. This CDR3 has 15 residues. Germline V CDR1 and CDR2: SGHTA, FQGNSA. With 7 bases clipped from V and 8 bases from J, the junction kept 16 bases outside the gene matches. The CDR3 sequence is CASTLGGGGGRGYTF. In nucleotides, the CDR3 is TGTGCCAGCACCTTGGGGGGTGGAGGGGGCAGAGGCTACACCTTC.

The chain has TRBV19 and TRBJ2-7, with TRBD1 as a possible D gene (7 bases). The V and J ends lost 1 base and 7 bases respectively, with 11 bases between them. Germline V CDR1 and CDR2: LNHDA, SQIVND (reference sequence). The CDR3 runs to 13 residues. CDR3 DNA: TGTGCCAGTAGTATAGGCGGGACAGCAGAGCAGTACGTC. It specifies CASSIGGTAEQYV.

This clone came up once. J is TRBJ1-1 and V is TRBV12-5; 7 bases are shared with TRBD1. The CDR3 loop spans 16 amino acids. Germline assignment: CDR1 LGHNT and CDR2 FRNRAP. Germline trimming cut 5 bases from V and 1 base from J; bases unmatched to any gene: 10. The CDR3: CASGPPGGTANTEAFF. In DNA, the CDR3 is TGTGCTAGTGGTCCTCCCGGTGGGACAGCGAACACTGAAGCTTTCTTT.

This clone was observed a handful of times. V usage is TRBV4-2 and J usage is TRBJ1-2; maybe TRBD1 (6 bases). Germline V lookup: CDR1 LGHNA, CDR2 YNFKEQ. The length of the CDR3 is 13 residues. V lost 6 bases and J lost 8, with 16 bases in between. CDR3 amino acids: CASRDGTPRGYTF. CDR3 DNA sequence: TGTGCCAGCAGAGACGGGACACCACGGGGCTACACCTTC.

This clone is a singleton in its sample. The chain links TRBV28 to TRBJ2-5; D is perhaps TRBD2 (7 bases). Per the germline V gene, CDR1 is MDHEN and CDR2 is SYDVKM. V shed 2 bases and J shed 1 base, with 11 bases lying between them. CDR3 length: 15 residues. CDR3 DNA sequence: TGTGCCAGCAGTTTAGGCGGGGGCCTCCAAGAGACCCAGTACTTC. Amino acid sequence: CASSLGGGLQETQYF.

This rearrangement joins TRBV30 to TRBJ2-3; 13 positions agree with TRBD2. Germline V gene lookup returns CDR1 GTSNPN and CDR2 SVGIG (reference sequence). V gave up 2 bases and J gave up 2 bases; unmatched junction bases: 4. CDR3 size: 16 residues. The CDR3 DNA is TGTGCCTGGAGTCCAGGACTAGCGGGGGCCACAGATACGCAGTATTTT. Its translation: CAWSPGLAGATDTQYF.

CDR3 DNA: TGTGCCAGCAGTAGGGCCCCCTACGAGCAGTACGTC. Amino acids: CASSRAPYEQYV. This rearrangement joins TRBV2 to TRBJ2-7; D is ambiguous. The CDR3 consists of 12 residues. The V and J ends lost 5 bases and 2 bases respectively, with 7 bases between them. From germline, CDR1 is SNHLY and CDR2 FYNNEI.

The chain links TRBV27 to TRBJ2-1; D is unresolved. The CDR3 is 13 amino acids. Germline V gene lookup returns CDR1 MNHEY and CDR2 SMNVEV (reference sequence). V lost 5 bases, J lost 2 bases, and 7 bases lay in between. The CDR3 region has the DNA TGTGCCAGCAGTCCCCCTCCCTACAATGAGCAGTTCTTC. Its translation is CASSPPPYNEQFF.

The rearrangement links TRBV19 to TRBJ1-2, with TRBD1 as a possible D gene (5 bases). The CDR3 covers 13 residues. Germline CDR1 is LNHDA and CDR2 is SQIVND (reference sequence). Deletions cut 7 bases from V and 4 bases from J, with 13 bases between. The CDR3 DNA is TGTGCCAGTACCCCCGGGGACGGCTATGGCTACACCTTC. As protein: CASTPGDGYGYTF.

The CDR3 region is CASSLEVGAGNTEAFF. The CDR3 DNA sequence: TGTGCCAGCAGCTTAGAGGTCGGGGCTGGTAACACTGAAGCTTTCTTT. The gene calls are TRBV7-6 and TRBJ1-1; perhaps TRBD1 as D (5 bases). This CDR3 has 16 amino acids. Germline V gene sequence: CDR1 SGHVS, CDR2 FNYEAQ. V was trimmed by 1 base and J by 2 bases, leaving 14 bases between them.